These 18 T cell receptor beta chains share one sample of origin, sequenced in a study of regulatory T cells in long-lasting Graves disease. This sample's time point: persistent/refractory GD, antithyroid drugs over 5 years with positive TRAb. Researchers made the TCR library from RNA that was extracted from PBMCs. Sequencing libraries for TCR beta were prepared with iRepertoire HTBI primers and Arm-PCR of CDR3 regions. MiXCR, applied by TCRdb to the multiplex PCR reads, yields one record per CDR3 protein. The data contain roughly 500,000 distinct CDR3 sequences, approximately 21% of them singletons. The sample consisted of peripheral blood mononuclear cells (PBMCs), taken when the disease was refractory, from a patient treated with antithyroid drugs. Receptors originate from a female donor with Graves disease.

V and J are TRBV7-9 and TRBJ1-2, with TRBD1 matching over 8 bases. Germline V gene lookup returns CDR1 SEHNR and CDR2 FQNEAQ (reference sequence). V was clipped by 3 bases and J by 4 bases; unmatched bases: 7. The CDR3 sequence is 15 residues long. As DNA, the CDR3 is TGTGCCAGCAGCTTCGGAGGGACAGGCCCCTATGGCTACACCTTC. Translation: CASSFGGTGPYGYTF. Variable domain in full (rest from reference TRBV7-9 and TRBJ1-2): DTGVSQNPRHKITKRGQNVTFRCDPISEHNRLYWYRQTLGQGPEFLTYFQNEAQLEKSRLLSDRFSAERPKGSFSTLEIQRTEQGDSAMYLCASSFGGTGPYGYTFGSGTRLTVV.

This clonotype was recorded at least ten times. This sequence joins TRBV11-2 and TRBJ2-3; possibly TRBD1 for D (6 bases). V was shortened by 4 bases and J by 2 bases, with 7 bases between the two germline ends. The CDR3 loop spans 13 amino acids. CDR1 and CDR2 from the germline V gene are SGHAT and FQNNGV. Written as DNA, the CDR3 is TGTGCCAGCAGCTCGGGACACACAGATACGCAGTATTTT. Protein product: CASSSGHTDTQYF.

As regards this clonotype: A read error is possible here, since a much larger clone lies one base away. V is TRBV27 and J is TRBJ2-7; TRBD1 matches at 9 bases. The germline CDR1 and CDR2 sequences are MNHEY and SMNVEV (reference sequence). The CDR3 sequence is 12 residues long. Germline trimming cut 4 bases from V and 6 bases from J; bases unmatched to any gene: 1. Here the CDR3 DNA reads TGTGCCAGCAGTTCGACAGGGGGCGAGCAGTACTTC. Its protein product is CASSSTGGEQYF.

This clonotype was counted between two and nine times. The chain joins TRBV19 to TRBJ1-5, with unresolved D. The CDR3 totals 15 residues. Deletions cut 2 bases from V and 7 bases from J, with 15 bases between. Germline CDR1 is LNHDA and CDR2 is SQIVND (reference sequence). The CDR3 sequence: CASSISARNGQPQHF. The CDR3 coding sequence is TGTGCCAGTAGTATATCGGCCAGGAATGGCCAGCCCCAGCATTTT.

This clonotype came up many times. The chain recombines TRBV6-2 or TRBV6-3 with TRBJ2-5; TRBD1 or TRBD2 may be the D gene (5 bases each). V dropped 0 bases and J dropped 7 bases, with 12 bases sitting between them. Germline-derived CDR1 and CDR2 are MNHEY and SVGEGT. The CDR3 is 14 amino acids. CDR3 nucleotides: TGTGCCAGCAGTTACTCGCAGGGCCGGGGGACCCAGTACTTC. It encodes CASSYSQGRGTQYF.

This clonotype came up a few times. The chain joins TRBV11-2 to TRBJ2-2; D is perhaps TRBD1 (5 bases). Looked up from germline, CDR1 is SGHAT and CDR2 is FQNNGV. CDR3 size: 15 residues. Trimming took off 1 base at V and 7 bases at J, with 13 bases between the two ends. The CDR3 reads CASSLGGRDGGELFF. The CDR3 bases are TGTGCCAGCAGCTTAGGAGGCAGGGATGGCGGGGAGCTGTTTTTT.

This clonotype was seen repeatedly, ten times or more. V gene TRBV19 combines with J gene TRBJ1-2, with 7 nucleotides matching TRBD1. The V gene end was trimmed by 0 bases and the J gene end by 4 bases; junction bases not matched to a gene: 8. The CDR3 consists of 16 residues. CDR1 is LNHDA and CDR2 is SQIVND in the germline V gene (reference sequence). CDR3 sequence: CASSIDLLTGTYGYTF. The CDR3, as DNA: TGTGCCAGTAGTATAGATCTACTGACAGGGACCTATGGCTACACCTTC.

This clonotype came up many times. The chain combines TRBV7-2 with TRBJ1-2; D remains unclear. This CDR3 is built from 14 residues. The V end lost 5 bases, the J end lost 3 bases, and 13 bases lay between the germline ends. Germline assignment: CDR1 SGHTA and CDR2 FQGNSA. In DNA form, the CDR3 reads TGTGCCAGCAGCCCCGCTTTGGGTGACTATGGCTACACCTTC. Protein sequence: CASSPALGDYGYTF.

J is TRBJ1-1 and V is TRBV7-9; 11 nucleotides match TRBD1. CDR1 and CDR2 (germline): SEHNR, FQNEAQ (reference sequence). The CDR3 has 15 residues. Trimming took 5 bases from V and 7 from J; bases not matched to a gene: 9. In DNA, the CDR3 is TGTGCCAGCAGCACCACCCGGACAGGGGGCTATGAAGCTTTCTTT. Amino acid sequence: CASSTTRTGGYEAFF.

The chain employs TRBV28 and TRBJ2-7; no reliable D call. Trimming cost V 7 bases and J 3 bases, with 19 bases left between them. From germline, CDR1 is MDHEN and CDR2 SYDVKM. The CDR3 has 15 residues. The CDR3, as DNA: TGTGCCAGCACCTTGGGTCGAGGCTTAAACTACGAGCAGTACTTC. Its translation: CASTLGRGLNYEQYF.

This clonotype was observed a few times. The V and J genes are TRBV20-1 and TRBJ2-3; D is ambiguous. V lost 1 base, J lost 2 bases, and 10 bases lay in between. CDR3 length equals 14 residues. Germline CDR1 reads DFQATT; CDR2 reads SNEGSKA (reference sequence). The CDR3 here is CSARVAEATDTQYF. CDR3 nucleotides: TGCAGTGCTAGAGTTGCTGAAGCCACAGATACGCAGTATTTT.

The table lists this clonotype with a few counts. This chain connects TRBV19 to TRBJ2-7; D may be TRBD1 or TRBD2 (6 bases each). The CDR3 consists of 14 residues. Per the germline V gene, CDR1 is LNHDA and CDR2 is SQIVND (reference sequence). The V and J ends lost 9 bases and 2 bases respectively, with 17 bases between them. CDR3 residues: CASALRDNTYEQYF. The CDR3 nucleotides are TGTGCCAGCGCCCTGCGGGACAATACCTACGAGCAGTACTTC.

The J gene is TRBJ1-6, the V gene TRBV2; D is unresolved. The CDR3 loop spans 13 amino acids. V dropped 7 bases and J dropped 7 bases, with 11 bases sitting between them. Germline V gene lookup returns CDR1 SNHLY and CDR2 FYNNEI. The chain's CDR3 is CASTQVENSPLHF. CDR3 coding DNA: TGTGCCAGCACCCAGGTTGAGAATTCACCCCTCCACTTT.

The sample holds a few counts of this clonotype. The CDR3 sequence is CASRLGEGAYEQYF. Written as DNA, the CDR3 is TGTGCCAGCAGGCTGGGAGAGGGGGCCTACGAGCAGTACTTC. V usage is TRBV12-3 or TRBV12-4 and J usage is TRBJ2-7; D might be TRBD1 (6 bases). The V gene lost 6 bases and the J gene lost 2 bases, with 14 bases spanning the gap. This CDR3 is built from 14 residues.

Worth noting for this clonotype: A clone one base away is much larger, so this may be a read error. CDR3 sequence reads: CASSGGGAAGESLHF. The CDR3 region has the DNA TGTGCCAGCAGTGGGGGGGGGGCCGCCGGTGAATCCCTCCACTTT. V gene TRBV2 combines with J gene TRBJ1-6; possibly TRBD1 for D (6 bases). This CDR3 region has 15 residues. CDR1 SNHLY and CDR2 FYNNEI come from the germline V gene. Between the trimmed V and J ends, which lost 4 bases and 14 bases, there was a span of 21 bases.

This clonotype was observed a few times. This chain links TRBV20-1 with TRBJ2-7; D perhaps matches TRBD1 (5 bases). Germline V lookup: CDR1 DFQATT, CDR2 SNEGSKA (reference sequence). Trimming left V 0 bases short and J 5 bases short, with 20 bases between. The CDR3 runs to 16 residues. The DNA for the CDR3 is TGCAGTGCTAGAGAAGGTGTTATGGGGCCTTTCGACGAGCAGTACTTC. Translation gives CSAREGVMGPFDEQYF.

This clonotype has ten or more counts. The chain joins TRBV2 to TRBJ2-2, with unresolved D. V was pared by 5 bases and J by 6 bases, with 7 bases between. CDR3 length: 12 residues. Germline V lookup: CDR1 SNHLY, CDR2 FYNNEI. Here the CDR3 DNA reads TGTGCCAGCAGTCATGTCCCCGGGGAGCTGTTTTTT. Translating it yields CASSHVPGELFF.

This clonotype was seen more than once but under ten times. This chain uses TRBV5-1 with TRBJ2-7, with D maybe TRBD1 (5 bases). Germline-derived CDR1 and CDR2 are SGHRS and YFSETQ. V was trimmed by 3 bases and J by 2 bases, leaving 15 bases between them. The length of the CDR3 is 15 residues. The CDR3 DNA follows: TGCGCCAGCAGCTCAGGGCAGGTCGGAGCCTACGAGCAGTACTTC. It specifies CASSSGQVGAYEQYF.